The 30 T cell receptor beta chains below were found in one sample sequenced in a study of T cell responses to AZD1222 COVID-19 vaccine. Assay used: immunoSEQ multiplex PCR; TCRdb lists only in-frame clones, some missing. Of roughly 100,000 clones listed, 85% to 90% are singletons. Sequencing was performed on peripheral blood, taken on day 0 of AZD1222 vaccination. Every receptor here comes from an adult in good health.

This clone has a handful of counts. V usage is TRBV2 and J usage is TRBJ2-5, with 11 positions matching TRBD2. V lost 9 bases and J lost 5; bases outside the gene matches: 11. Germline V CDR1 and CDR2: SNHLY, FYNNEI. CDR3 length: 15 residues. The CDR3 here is CASGKTSGVRETQYF. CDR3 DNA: TGTGCCAGTGGAAAGACTAGCGGGGTCCGGGAGACCCAGTACTTC.

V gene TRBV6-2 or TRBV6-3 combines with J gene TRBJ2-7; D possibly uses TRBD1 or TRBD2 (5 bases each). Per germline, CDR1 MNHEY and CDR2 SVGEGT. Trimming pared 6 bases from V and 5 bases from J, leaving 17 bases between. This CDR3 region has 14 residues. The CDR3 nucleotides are TGTGCCAGCAGCATTGGGACGCTTGGTAACGAGCAGTACTTC. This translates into CASSIGTLGNEQYF.

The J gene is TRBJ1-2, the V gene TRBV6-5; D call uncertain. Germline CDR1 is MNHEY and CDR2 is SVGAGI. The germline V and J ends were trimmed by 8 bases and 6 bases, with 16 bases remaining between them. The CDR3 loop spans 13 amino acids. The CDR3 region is CASRREFLDGYTF. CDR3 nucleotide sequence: TGTGCCAGCCGCCGGGAGTTCCTCGATGGCTACACCTTC.

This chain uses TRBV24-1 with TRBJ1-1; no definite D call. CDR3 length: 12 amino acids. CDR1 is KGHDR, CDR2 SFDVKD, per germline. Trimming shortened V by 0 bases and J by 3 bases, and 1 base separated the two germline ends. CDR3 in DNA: TGTGCCACCAGTGATTTGGACACTGAAGCTTTCTTT. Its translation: CATSDLDTEAFF.

For the CDR3, the DNA is TGCGCCAGCAGCCAAACTAGCGGCCACAATGAGCAGTTCTTC. It encodes CASSQTSGHNEQFF. This chain uses TRBV5-1 with TRBJ2-1; 8 nucleotides line up with TRBD2. After removal of 4 bases from V and 5 bases from J, the junction contained 5 bases not matched to a gene. CDR1 is SGHRS and CDR2 is YFSETQ in the germline V gene. The CDR3 length is 14 residues.

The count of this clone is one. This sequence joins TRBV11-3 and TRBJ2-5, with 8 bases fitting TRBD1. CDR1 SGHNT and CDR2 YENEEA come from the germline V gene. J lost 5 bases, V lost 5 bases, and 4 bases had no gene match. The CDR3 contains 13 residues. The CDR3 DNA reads TGTGCCAGCAGCCCTCGGGACAGGGAGACCCAGTACTTC. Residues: CASSPRDRETQYF.

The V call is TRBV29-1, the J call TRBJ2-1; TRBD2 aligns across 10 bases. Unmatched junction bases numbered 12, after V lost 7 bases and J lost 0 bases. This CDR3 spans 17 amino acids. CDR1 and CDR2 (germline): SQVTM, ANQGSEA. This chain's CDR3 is CSGAGTSDYSSYNEQFF. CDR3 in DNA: TGCAGCGGGGCCGGGACTAGCGACTATAGCTCCTACAATGAGCAGTTCTTC.

The DNA for the CDR3 is TGTGCCAGCAGTTTCGGACTGAGCTCCTACAATGAGCAGTTCTTC. Protein product: CASSFGLSSYNEQFF. V gene TRBV28 combines with J gene TRBJ2-1; D perhaps matches TRBD2 (5 bases). The CDR3 contains 15 residues. In germline, CDR1 is MDHEN, CDR2 SYDVKM. The V and J ends lost 3 bases and 0 bases respectively, with 9 bases between them.

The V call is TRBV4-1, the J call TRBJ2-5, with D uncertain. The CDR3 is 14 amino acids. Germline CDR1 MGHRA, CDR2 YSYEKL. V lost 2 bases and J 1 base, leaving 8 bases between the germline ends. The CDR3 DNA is TGCGCCAGCAGCCAATCCGGGCTCCAAGAGACCCAGTACTTC. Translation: CASSQSGLQETQYF.

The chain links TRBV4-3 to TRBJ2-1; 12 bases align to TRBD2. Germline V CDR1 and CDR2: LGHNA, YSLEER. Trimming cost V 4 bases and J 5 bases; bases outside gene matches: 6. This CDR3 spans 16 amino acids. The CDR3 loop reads CASSPGLAGLNNEQFF. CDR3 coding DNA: TGCGCCAGCAGCCCCGGACTAGCGGGGTTAAACAATGAGCAGTTCTTC.

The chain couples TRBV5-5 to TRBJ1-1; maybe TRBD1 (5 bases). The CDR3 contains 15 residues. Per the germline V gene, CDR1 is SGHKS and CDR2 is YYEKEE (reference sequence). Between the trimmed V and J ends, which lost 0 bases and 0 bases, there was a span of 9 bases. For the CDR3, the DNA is TGTGCCAGCAGCTTGGCGGGGCATATGAACACTGAAGCTTTCTTT. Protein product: CASSLAGHMNTEAFF.

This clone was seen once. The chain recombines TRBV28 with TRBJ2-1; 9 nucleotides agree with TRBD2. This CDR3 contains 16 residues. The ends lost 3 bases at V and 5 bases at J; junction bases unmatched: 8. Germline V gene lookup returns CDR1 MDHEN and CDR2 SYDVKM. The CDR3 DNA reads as TGTGCCAGCAGTTTTTATTGGCGGGAGGGTGACAATGAGCAGTTCTTC. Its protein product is CASSFYWREGDNEQFF.

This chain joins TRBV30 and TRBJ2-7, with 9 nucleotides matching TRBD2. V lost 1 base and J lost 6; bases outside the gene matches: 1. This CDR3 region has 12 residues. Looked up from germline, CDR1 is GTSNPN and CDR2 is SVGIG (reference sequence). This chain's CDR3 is CAWSASGTEQYF. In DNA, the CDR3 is TGTGCCTGGAGTGCTAGCGGGACCGAGCAGTACTTC. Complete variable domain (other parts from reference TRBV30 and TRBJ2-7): SQTIHQWPATLVQPVGSPLSLECTVEGTSNPNLYWYRQAAGRGLQLLFYSVGIGQISSEVPQNLSASRPQDRQFILSSKKLLLSDSGFYLCAWSASGTEQYFGPGTRLTVT.

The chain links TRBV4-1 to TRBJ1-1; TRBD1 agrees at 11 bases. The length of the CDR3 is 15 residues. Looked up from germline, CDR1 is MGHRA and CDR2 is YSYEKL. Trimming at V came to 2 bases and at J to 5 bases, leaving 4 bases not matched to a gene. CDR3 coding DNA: TGCGCCAGCAGCCAAAAGGGACAGGGGGGGACTGAAGCTTTCTTT. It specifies CASSQKGQGGTEAFF.

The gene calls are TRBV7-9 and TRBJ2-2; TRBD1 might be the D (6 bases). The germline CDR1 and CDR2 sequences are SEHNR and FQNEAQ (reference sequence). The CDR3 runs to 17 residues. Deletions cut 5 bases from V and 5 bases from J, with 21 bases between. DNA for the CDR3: TGTGCCAGCAGCCCCACCCGAGCCAGGGGAAGTACCGGGGAGCTGTTTTTT. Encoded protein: CASSPTRARGSTGELFF.

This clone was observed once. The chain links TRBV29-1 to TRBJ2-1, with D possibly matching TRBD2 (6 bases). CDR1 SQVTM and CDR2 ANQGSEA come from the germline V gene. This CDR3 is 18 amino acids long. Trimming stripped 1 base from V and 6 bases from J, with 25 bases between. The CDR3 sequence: CSVEGFAGLHPGRNEQFF. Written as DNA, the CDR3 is TGCAGCGTTGAAGGGTTTGCGGGACTCCATCCGGGACGCAATGAGCAGTTCTTC.

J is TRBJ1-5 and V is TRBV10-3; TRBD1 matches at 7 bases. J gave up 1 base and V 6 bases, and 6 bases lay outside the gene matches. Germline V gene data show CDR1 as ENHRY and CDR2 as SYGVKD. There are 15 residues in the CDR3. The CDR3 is CAIRGDRASNQPQHF. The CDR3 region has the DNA TGTGCCATCAGGGGAGACAGGGCAAGCAATCAGCCCCAGCATTTT.

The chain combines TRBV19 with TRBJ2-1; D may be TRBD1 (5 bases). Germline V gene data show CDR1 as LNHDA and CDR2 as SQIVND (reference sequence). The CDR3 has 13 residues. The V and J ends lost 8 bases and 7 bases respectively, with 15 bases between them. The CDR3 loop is CASCQGHGNEQFF. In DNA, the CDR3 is TGTGCCAGTTGCCAGGGCCATGGGAATGAGCAGTTCTTC.

This CDR3 is CASSVQGAPQETQYF. The CDR3, as DNA: TGTGCCAGCAGTGTACAGGGGGCGCCCCAAGAGACCCAGTACTTC. V gene TRBV2 combines with J gene TRBJ2-5; 9 nucleotides align to TRBD1. CDR3 size: 15 residues. Germline assignment: CDR1 SNHLY and CDR2 FYNNEI. V lost 4 bases, J lost 1 base, and 4 bases stayed unmatched.

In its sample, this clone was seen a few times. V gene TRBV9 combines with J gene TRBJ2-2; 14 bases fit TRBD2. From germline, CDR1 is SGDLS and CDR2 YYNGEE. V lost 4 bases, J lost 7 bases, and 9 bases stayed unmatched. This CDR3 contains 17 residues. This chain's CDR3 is CASSRGLAGDDGGELFF. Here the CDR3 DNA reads TGTGCCAGCAGCAGGGGACTAGCGGGAGATGACGGCGGGGAGCTGTTTTTT.

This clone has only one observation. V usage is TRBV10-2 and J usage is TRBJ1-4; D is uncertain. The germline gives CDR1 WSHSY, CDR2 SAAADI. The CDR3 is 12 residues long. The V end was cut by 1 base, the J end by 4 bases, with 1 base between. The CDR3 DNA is TGCGCCAGCAGTGAGTTTAATGAAAAACTGTTTTTT. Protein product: CASSEFNEKLFF.

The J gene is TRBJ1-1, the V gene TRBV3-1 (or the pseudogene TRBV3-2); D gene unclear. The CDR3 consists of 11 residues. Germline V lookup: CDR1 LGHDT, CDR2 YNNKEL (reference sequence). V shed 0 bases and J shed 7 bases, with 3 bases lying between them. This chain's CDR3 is CASSQEVEAFF. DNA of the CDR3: TGTGCCAGCAGCCAAGAGGTTGAAGCTTTCTTT.

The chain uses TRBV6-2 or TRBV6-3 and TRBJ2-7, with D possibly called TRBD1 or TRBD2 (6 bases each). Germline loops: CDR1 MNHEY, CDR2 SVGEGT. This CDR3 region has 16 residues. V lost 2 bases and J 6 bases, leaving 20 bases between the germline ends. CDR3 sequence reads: CASSYPPTLGGGEQYF. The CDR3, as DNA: TGTGCCAGCAGTTACCCCCCGACACTAGGGGGAGGCGAGCAGTACTTC.

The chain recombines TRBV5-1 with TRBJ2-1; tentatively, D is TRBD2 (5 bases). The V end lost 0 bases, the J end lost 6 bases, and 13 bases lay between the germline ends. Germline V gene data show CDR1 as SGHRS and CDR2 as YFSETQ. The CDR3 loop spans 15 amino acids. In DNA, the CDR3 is TGCGCCAGCAGCTTGGAGAGTTTAGGAGGCAATGAGCAGTTCTTC. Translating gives CASSLESLGGNEQFF.

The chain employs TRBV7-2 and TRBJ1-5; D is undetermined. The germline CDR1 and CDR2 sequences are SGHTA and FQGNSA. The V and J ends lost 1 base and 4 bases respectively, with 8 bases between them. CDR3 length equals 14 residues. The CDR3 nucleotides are TGTGCCAGCAGCTTAGGGGCCCGGAATCAGCCCCAGCATTTT. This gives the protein CASSLGARNQPQHF. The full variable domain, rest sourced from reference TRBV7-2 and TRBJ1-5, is GAGVSQSPSNKVTEKGKDVELRCDPISGHTALYWYRQSLGQGLEFLIYFQGNSAPDKSGLPSDRFSAERTGGSVSTLTIQRTQQEDSAVYLCASSLGARNQPQHFGDGTRLSIL.

As DNA, the CDR3 is TGTGCCAGCAGCCCCGGGGTAGCCGAGACCCAGTACTTC. Translation: CASSPGVAETQYF. This chain connects TRBV11-2 to TRBJ2-5; D may be TRBD2 (5 bases). Germline V CDR1 and CDR2: SGHAT, FQNNGV. V was trimmed by 5 bases and J by 5 bases, leaving 12 bases between them. The CDR3 consists of 13 residues.

CDR3 nucleotides: TGTGCCAGCAGCCAAGACTCGGCGGACTATGGCTACACCTTC. The encoded protein is CASSQDSADYGYTF. The rearrangement links TRBV3-1 (or the pseudogene TRBV3-2) to TRBJ1-2; D is ambiguous. V gave up 0 bases and J gave up 3 bases, with 8 bases separating them. The CDR3 runs to 14 residues. Germline V gene data show CDR1 as LGHDT and CDR2 as YNNKEL (reference sequence).

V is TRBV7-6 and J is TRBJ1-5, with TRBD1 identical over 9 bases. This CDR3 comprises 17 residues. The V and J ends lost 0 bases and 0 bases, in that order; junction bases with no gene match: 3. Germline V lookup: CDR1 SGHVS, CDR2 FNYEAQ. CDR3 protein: CASSLARTGASNQPQHF. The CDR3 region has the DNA TGTGCCAGCAGCTTAGCCAGGACAGGGGCTAGCAATCAGCCCCAGCATTTT.

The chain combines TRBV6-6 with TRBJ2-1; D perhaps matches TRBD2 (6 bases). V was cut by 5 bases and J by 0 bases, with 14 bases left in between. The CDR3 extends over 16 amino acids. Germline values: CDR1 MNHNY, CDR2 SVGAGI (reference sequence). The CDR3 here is CASSNGLPSSYNEQFF. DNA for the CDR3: TGTGCCAGCAGTAACGGACTACCCAGCTCCTACAATGAGCAGTTCTTC.

The CDR3 region has the DNA TGTGCCAGCAGTTTAGTAACTAGCGGGAGGGTTGCTGAGACCCAGTACTTC. Residues: CASSLVTSGRVAETQYF. V usage is TRBV28 and J usage is TRBJ2-5, with 13 bases that match TRBD2. V shed 2 bases, J shed 5 bases, and the junction held 8 bases outside the gene matches. Germline V CDR1 and CDR2: MDHEN, SYDVKM. This CDR3 region has 17 residues.